These 7 T cell receptor beta chains were sequenced from one sample in a study of a mutant IDH1 vaccine in newly diagnosed glioma. Documented time point: week 5, during vaccination. In every dose of vaccine, 300 ug of mutant IDH1 20-mer peptide was given alongside topical imiquimod. These receptors lack a known antigen. Profiling relied on immunoSEQ multiplex PCR, and the TCRdb table lists in-frame clones only, not all of them. The sample has some 37,000 clones; around 82% are singletons. The source was PBMCs, collected from a glioma patient whose treatment included an IDH1 peptide vaccine. Receptor source: a middle-aged man with glioma.

This clone was detected once. This chain uses TRBV4-2 with TRBJ2-1; 13 bases match TRBD2. V shed 2 bases and J 5 bases; nucleotides not matched to a gene: 9. The germline CDR1 and CDR2 sequences are LGHNA and YNFKEQ. The CDR3 loop spans 18 amino acids. The CDR3 nucleotides read TGTGCCAGCAGCCAAACTAGCGGGGGGGCAGGGCGGAACAATGAGCAGTTCTTC. Protein product: CASSQTSGGAGRNNEQFF.

This clone was picked up a small number of times. This chain connects TRBV20-1 to TRBJ1-1, with a tentative D call TRBD1 (6 bases). Trimming took 6 bases from V and 10 from J, leaving 15 bases between them. The CDR3 loop spans 11 amino acids. CDR1 is DFQATT, CDR2 SNEGSKA, per germline (reference sequence). This CDR3 reads CSAKRGLAAFF. As DNA, the CDR3 is TGCAGTGCGAAGAGGGGGTTGGCAGCTTTCTTT.

This clone was recorded only once. The DNA for the CDR3 is TGTGCCAGCAGCTTAGAGGGCGGGGGGCCCTACGAGCAGTACTTC. Its translation: CASSLEGGGPYEQYF. The V call is TRBV7-6, the J call TRBJ2-7, with 8 bases lining up with TRBD2. V dropped 1 base and J dropped 2; count of bases not matched to a gene: 4. Looked up from germline, CDR1 is SGHVS and CDR2 is FNYEAQ. This CDR3 is built from 15 residues.

The chain combines TRBV5-4 with TRBJ2-6; D may be TRBD1 or TRBD2 (5 bases each). Trimming took 0 bases from V and 2 from J, leaving 9 bases between them. The germline CDR1 and CDR2 sequences are SGHNT and YYREEE (reference sequence). The CDR3 loop spans 16 amino acids. CDR3 amino acids: CASSLVGATGANVLTF. Here the CDR3 DNA reads TGTGCCAGCAGCTTGGTCGGGGCGACTGGGGCCAACGTCCTGACTTTC.

This clone was observed once. This chain joins TRBV6-5 and TRBJ2-1; D tentatively fits TRBD1 or TRBD2 (7 bases each). The V end was cut by 0 bases, the J end by 8 bases, with 14 bases between. Per germline, CDR1 MNHEY and CDR2 SVGAGI. CDR3 size: 15 residues. Written as DNA, the CDR3 is TGTGCCAGCAGTTACTCGAGTCAGGGGGGGTATGAGCAGTTCTTC. It codes for CASSYSSQGGYEQFF.

The chain is built from TRBV5-1 and TRBJ2-7; D could derive from TRBD1 or TRBD2 (6 bases each). This CDR3 has 14 amino acids. CDR1 is SGHRS and CDR2 is YFSETQ in the germline V gene. Trimming left V 3 bases short and J 3 bases short, with 13 bases between. The CDR3 loop is CASSSGAPGYEQYF. The CDR3, as DNA: TGCGCCAGCAGCTCGGGGGCCCCTGGCTACGAGCAGTACTTC. Drawing the rest from reference TRBV5-1 and TRBJ2-7, the complete variable domain is KAGVTQTPRYLIKTRGQQVTLSCSPISGHRSVSWYQQTPGQGLQFLFEYFSETQRNKGNFPGRFSGRQFSNSRSEMNVSTLELGDSALYLCASSSGAPGYEQYFGPGTRLTVT.

The chain couples TRBV27 to TRBJ1-4, with D possibly being TRBD1 (6 bases). The germline CDR1 and CDR2 sequences are MNHEY and SMNVEV (reference sequence). CDR3 size: 18 residues. V shed 2 bases and J shed 4 bases, with 20 bases lying between them. The CDR3 is CASSLTGLALDGNEKLFF. CDR3 DNA sequence: TGTGCCAGCAGTTTAACAGGGTTGGCCCTTGATGGTAATGAAAAACTGTTTTTT.